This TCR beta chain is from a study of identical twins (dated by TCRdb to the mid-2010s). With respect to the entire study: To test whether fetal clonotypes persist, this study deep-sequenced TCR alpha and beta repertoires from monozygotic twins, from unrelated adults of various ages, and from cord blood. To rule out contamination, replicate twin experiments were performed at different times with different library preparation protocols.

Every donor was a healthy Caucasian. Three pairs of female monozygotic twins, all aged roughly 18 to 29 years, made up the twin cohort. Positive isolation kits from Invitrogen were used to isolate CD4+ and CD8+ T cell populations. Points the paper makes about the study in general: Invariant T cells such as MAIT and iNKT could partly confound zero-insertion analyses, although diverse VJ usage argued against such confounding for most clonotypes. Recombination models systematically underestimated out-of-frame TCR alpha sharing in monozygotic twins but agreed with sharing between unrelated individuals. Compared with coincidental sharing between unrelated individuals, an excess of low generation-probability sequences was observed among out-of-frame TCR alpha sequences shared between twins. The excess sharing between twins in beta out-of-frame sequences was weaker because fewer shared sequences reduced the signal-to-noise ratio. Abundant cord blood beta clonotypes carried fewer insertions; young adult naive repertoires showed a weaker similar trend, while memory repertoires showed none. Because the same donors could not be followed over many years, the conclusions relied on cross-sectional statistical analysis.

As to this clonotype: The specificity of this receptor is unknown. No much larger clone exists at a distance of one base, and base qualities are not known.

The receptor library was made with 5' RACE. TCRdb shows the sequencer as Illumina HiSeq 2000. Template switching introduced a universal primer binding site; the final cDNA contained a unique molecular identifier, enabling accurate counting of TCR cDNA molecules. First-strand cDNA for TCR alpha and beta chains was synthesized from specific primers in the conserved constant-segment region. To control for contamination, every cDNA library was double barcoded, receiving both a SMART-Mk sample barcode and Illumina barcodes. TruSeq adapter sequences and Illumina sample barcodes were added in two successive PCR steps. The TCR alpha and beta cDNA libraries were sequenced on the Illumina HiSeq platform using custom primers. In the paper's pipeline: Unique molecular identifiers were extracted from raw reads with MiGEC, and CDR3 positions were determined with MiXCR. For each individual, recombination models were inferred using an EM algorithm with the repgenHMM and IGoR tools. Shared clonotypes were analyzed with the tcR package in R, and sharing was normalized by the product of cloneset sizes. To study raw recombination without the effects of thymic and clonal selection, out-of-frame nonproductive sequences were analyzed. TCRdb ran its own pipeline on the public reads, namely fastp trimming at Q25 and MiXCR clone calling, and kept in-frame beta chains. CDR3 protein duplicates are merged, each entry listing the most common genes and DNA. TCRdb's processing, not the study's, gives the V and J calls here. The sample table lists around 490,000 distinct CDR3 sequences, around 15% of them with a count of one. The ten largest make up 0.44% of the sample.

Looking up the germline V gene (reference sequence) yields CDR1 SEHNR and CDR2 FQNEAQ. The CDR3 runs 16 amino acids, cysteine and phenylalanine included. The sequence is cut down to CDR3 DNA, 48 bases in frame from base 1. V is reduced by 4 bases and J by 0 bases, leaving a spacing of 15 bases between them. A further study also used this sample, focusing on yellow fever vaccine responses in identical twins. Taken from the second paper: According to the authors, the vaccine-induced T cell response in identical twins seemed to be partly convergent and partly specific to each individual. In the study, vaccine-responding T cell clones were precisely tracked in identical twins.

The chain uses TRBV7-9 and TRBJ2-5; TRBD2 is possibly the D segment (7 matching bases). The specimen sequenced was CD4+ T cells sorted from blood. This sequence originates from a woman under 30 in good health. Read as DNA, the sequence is TGTGCCAGCAGCTGGGGCGGGGGCCAGTACCAAGAGACCCAGTACTTC. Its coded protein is CASSWGGGQYQETQYF.